This T cell receptor (beta chain) was documented in a study of T cell responses to AZD1222 COVID-19 vaccine. General study results and limits: Baseline serostatus was positive in only a handful of AZD1222 recipients.

The CDR3 is 15 amino acids. Germline values: CDR1 SGHTA, CDR2 FQGNSA. V was trimmed by 2 bases and J by 7 bases, leaving 14 bases between them. Note on this clone: What it binds is not known.

The assay was immunoSEQ multiplex PCR, and TCRdb's table has in-frame clones only and misses some. The repertoire holds about 150,000 clones, with roughly nine tenths as singletons. The receptor was isolated from an adult in good health. The chain is built from TRBV7-2 and TRBJ1-4, with D possibly matching TRBD1 (5 bases). This sample comprised peripheral blood, obtained on day 0 of AZD1222 vaccination. CDR3 loop: CASSLQGPGGEKLFF. CDR3 DNA: TGTGCCAGCAGCTTACAGGGCCCCGGGGGTGAAAAACTGTTTTTT.